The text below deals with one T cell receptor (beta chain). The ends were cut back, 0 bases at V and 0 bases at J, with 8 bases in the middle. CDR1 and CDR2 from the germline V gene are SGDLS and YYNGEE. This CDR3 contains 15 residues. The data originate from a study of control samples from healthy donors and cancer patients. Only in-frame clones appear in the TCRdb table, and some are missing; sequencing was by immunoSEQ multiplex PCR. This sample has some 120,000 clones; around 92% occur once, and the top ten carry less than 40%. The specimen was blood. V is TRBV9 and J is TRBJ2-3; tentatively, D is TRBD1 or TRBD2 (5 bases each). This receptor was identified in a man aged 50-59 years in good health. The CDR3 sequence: CASSVAGASTDTQYF. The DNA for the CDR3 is TGTGCCAGCAGCGTAGCCGGGGCTAGCACAGATACGCAGTATTTT.